Following are 21 T cell receptor beta chains from one sample sequenced in a study of blood T cell repertoires in COVID-19. Only in-frame clones appear in the TCRdb table, and some are missing; sequencing was by immunoSEQ multiplex PCR. The table lists tens of thousands of clones, around 87% of them singletons. Sequenced input: peripheral blood. The receptor source for this set is a man in his sixties with acute or convalescent COVID-19.

The chain recombines TRBV6-5 with TRBJ2-7; maybe TRBD2 (5 bases). The germline CDR1 and CDR2 sequences are MNHEY and SVGAGI. The CDR3 covers 14 residues. V lost 5 bases and J lost 0, with 11 bases in between. The CDR3 DNA reads as TGTGCCAGCAGTCCCTTCGGGGTCTCCTACGAGCAGTACTTC. Amino acids: CASSPFGVSYEQYF.

The genes are TRBV5-4 and TRBJ2-3; possibly TRBD2 for D (5 bases). The germline gives CDR1 SGHNT, CDR2 YYREEE (reference sequence). The V and J ends lost 0 bases and 2 bases respectively, with 10 bases between them. The CDR3 runs 15 residues. The CDR3 here is CASSLGGPYTDTQYF. The CDR3 bases are TGTGCCAGCAGCTTGGGCGGGCCATACACAGATACGCAGTATTTT.

The chain has TRBV15 and TRBJ1-1, with D uncertain. Germline-derived CDR1 and CDR2 are LNHNV and YYDKDF (reference sequence). Trimming stripped 0 bases from V and 0 bases from J, with 5 bases between. There are 14 residues in the CDR3. This CDR3 reads CATSRDLVNTEAFF. In DNA, the CDR3 is TGTGCCACCAGCAGAGATCTTGTGAACACTGAAGCTTTCTTT.

The CDR3 spells CSVVLYTDTQYF. Here the CDR3 DNA reads TGCAGCGTTGTGCTATACACAGATACGCAGTATTTT. The rearrangement joins TRBV29-1 to TRBJ2-3; D gene ambiguous. V shed 4 bases and J shed 2 bases, with 7 bases lying between them. The CDR3 has 12 amino acids. Germline assignment: CDR1 SQVTM and CDR2 ANQGSEA.

This clone was counted between two and nine times. V gene TRBV10-1 combines with J gene TRBJ2-7; D is possibly TRBD2 (6 bases). V was clipped by 0 bases and J by 1 base, with 10 bases between them. CDR1 and CDR2 from the germline V gene are WNHNN and SYGVQD (reference sequence). The CDR3 extends over 15 amino acids. The CDR3 here is CASSESLGGSYEQYF. The CDR3 DNA reads as TGCGCCAGCAGTGAGTCGTTGGGGGGTTCCTACGAGCAGTACTTC.

The chain uses TRBV7-2 and TRBJ2-3; D perhaps matches TRBD2 (7 bases). Germline assignment: CDR1 SGHTA and CDR2 FQGNSA. V lost 5 bases and J lost 2, with 20 bases in between. This CDR3 has 17 residues. The CDR3 spells CASSPDGRGPSTDTQYF. DNA for the CDR3: TGTGCCAGCAGCCCCGATGGGCGGGGGCCTTCCACAGATACGCAGTATTTT.

This chain joins TRBV5-1 and TRBJ1-2; TRBD1 matches at 8 bases. The germline gives CDR1 SGHRS, CDR2 YFSETQ. With V trimmed by 4 bases and J by 5 bases, 7 bases remained unmatched. The CDR3 is 14 amino acids. CDR3 loop: CASSEAGTGYGYTF. CDR3 in DNA: TGCGCCAGCAGCGAGGCCGGGACAGGATATGGCTACACCTTC.

CDR3 bases: TGCGCCAGCAGTGACGGGACTAGCGGGGGCCAAGAGACCCAGTACTTC. It is translated as CASSDGTSGGQETQYF. The V and J genes are TRBV10-1 and TRBJ2-5; 14 bases are a match to TRBD2. This CDR3 comprises 16 residues. Looked up from germline, CDR1 is WNHNN and CDR2 is SYGVQD (reference sequence). The V segment lost 3 bases and the J segment 1 base; nucleotides outside the gene matches: 1.

The chain links TRBV14 to TRBJ1-2, with 8 positions matching TRBD1. The junction had 9 bases not matched to a gene; V was cut back by 7 bases and J by 8 bases. The germline V gene encodes CDR1 SGHDN and CDR2 FVKESK. There are 13 residues in the CDR3. CDR3 sequence: CASIRQGLAGYTF. CDR3 coding DNA: TGTGCCAGCATCCGACAGGGGCTAGCGGGCTACACCTTC.

The chain couples TRBV3-1 (or the pseudogene TRBV3-2) to TRBJ1-1, with TRBD1 as a possible D gene (5 bases). The length of the CDR3 is 14 residues. Trimming cost V 1 base and J 1 base, with 7 bases left between them. Germline V lookup: CDR1 LGHDT, CDR2 YNNKEL (reference sequence). CDR3 DNA: TGTGCCAGCAGCCAAGGGGGCCCGAACACTGAAGCTTTCTTT. Its translation is CASSQGGPNTEAFF.

This clone appeared a single time. The genes are TRBV9 and TRBJ2-7; D is unresolved. The CDR3 has 15 amino acids. Germline V gene lookup returns CDR1 SGDLS and CDR2 YYNGEE. V lost 0 bases and J 0 bases, leaving 10 bases between the germline ends. The CDR3 region is CASSVDAGSSYEQYF. CDR3 in DNA: TGTGCCAGCAGCGTAGATGCAGGCAGCTCCTACGAGCAGTACTTC.

The chain joins TRBV5-1 to TRBJ2-7, with D perhaps TRBD2 (5 bases). Germline CDR1 SGHRS, CDR2 YFSETQ. The CDR3 covers 15 residues. V lost 4 bases to trimming and J lost 4 bases, with 18 bases between them. The CDR3 is CASSQQADLGYEQYF. The CDR3, as DNA: TGCGCCAGCAGCCAGCAAGCGGATCTGGGGTACGAGCAGTACTTC.

V gene TRBV5-1 combines with J gene TRBJ1-1, with D maybe TRBD1 (6 bases). CDR3 size: 14 residues. V shed 4 bases and J shed 4 bases, with 14 bases lying between them. Germline CDR1 and CDR2: SGHRS and YFSETQ. The CDR3 is CASSATGKVTEAFF. The CDR3 region has the DNA TGCGCCAGCAGCGCGACAGGAAAGGTCACTGAAGCTTTCTTT.

The chain recombines TRBV3-1 (or the pseudogene TRBV3-2) with TRBJ1-2, with 7 bases that match TRBD1. The CDR3 runs 14 residues. After removal of 4 bases from V and 8 bases from J, the junction contained 10 bases not matched to a gene. From germline, CDR1 is LGHDT and CDR2 YNNKEL (reference sequence). The CDR3: CASSRDSITWGYTF. Here the CDR3 DNA reads TGTGCCAGCAGCCGGGACAGCATAACTTGGGGCTACACCTTC.

The J gene is TRBJ1-1, the V gene TRBV6-4, with a possible D match to TRBD1 (5 bases). The CDR3 sequence is 13 residues long. CDR1 and CDR2 (germline): MRHNA, SNTAGT. Trimming shortened V by 8 bases and J by 3 bases, and 13 bases separated the two germline ends. CDR3 residues: CASRREGHTEAFF. CDR3 sequence (DNA): TGTGCCAGCCGCCGGGAGGGGCACACTGAAGCTTTCTTT.

The V call is TRBV3-1 (or the pseudogene TRBV3-2), the J call TRBJ1-1, with D perhaps matching TRBD1 (5 bases). The germline CDR1 and CDR2 sequences are LGHDT and YNNKEL (reference sequence). The CDR3 is made up of 13 amino acids. Deletions cut 5 bases from V and 1 base from J, with 8 bases between. Here the CDR3 DNA reads TGTGCCAGCAGCTCACAGGAGAACACTGAAGCTTTCTTT. Translating it yields CASSSQENTEAFF.

The V call is TRBV9, the J call TRBJ2-5; 8 positions agree with TRBD1. V shed 3 bases, J shed 1 base, and the junction held 5 bases outside the gene matches. Germline-derived CDR1 and CDR2 are SGDLS and YYNGEE. The CDR3 runs to 15 residues. This CDR3 reads CASSARTGGQETQYF. As DNA, the CDR3 is TGTGCCAGCAGCGCCCGAACAGGGGGCCAAGAGACCCAGTACTTC.

This rearrangement joins TRBV19 to TRBJ1-3, with D maybe TRBD1 (5 bases). Trimming cost V 6 bases and J 0 bases, with 21 bases left between them. The CDR3 runs 18 residues. In germline, CDR1 is LNHDA, CDR2 SQIVND (reference sequence). CDR3 residues: CASRPTAGTLISGNTIYF. CDR3 coding DNA: TGTGCCAGTAGACCGACAGCGGGTACCTTGATCTCTGGAAACACCATATATTTT.

The chain couples TRBV29-1 to TRBJ1-2; D is undetermined. V was shortened by 4 bases and J by 1 base, with 10 bases between the two germline ends. Germline CDR1 and CDR2: SQVTM and ANQGSEA. The length of the CDR3 is 13 residues. CDR3 loop: CSVGPPYNYGYTF. The CDR3 bases are TGCAGCGTTGGGCCCCCATATAACTATGGCTACACCTTC.

This rearrangement joins TRBV14 to TRBJ1-1, with D possibly matching TRBD1 (5 bases). This CDR3 spans 15 amino acids. The germline V gene encodes CDR1 SGHDN and CDR2 FVKESK. V dropped 0 bases and J dropped 4 bases, with 12 bases sitting between them. CDR3 residues: CASSQDRPGGTEAFF. The CDR3 coding sequence is TGTGCCAGCAGCCAAGATAGACCGGGGGGCACTGAAGCTTTCTTT. Complete variable domain (other parts from reference TRBV14 and TRBJ1-1): EAGVTQFPSHSVIEKGQTVTLRCDPISGHDNLYWYRRVMGKEIKFLLHFVKESKQDESGMPNNRFLAERTGGTYSTLKVQPAELEDSGVYFCASSQDRPGGTEAFFGQGTRLTVV.

The rearrangement joins TRBV7-6 to TRBJ2-2, with TRBD1 matching over 9 bases. The CDR3 runs 17 residues. The J segment lost 1 base and the V segment lost 4 bases, leaving 7 bases of the junction unmatched. CDR1 and CDR2 (germline): SGHVS, FNYEAQ. The CDR3 DNA follows: TGTGCCAGCAGCTCGACCGGGGGACAGGGGAACACCGGGGAGCTGTTTTTT. The encoded protein is CASSSTGGQGNTGELFF.